The present TCR beta chain was sequenced within a study of T cell responses to AZD1222 COVID-19 vaccine. Study-level findings and limits: Only six AZD1222 recipients tested seropositive at baseline.

The CDR3 consists of 15 residues. Trimming pared 0 bases from V and 4 bases from J, leaving 10 bases between. Looked up from germline, CDR1 is LGHNA and CDR2 is YNFKEQ. Measured with immunoSEQ multiplex PCR; TCRdb has only the in-frame clones, and not every one. The data show fewer than 130,000 clones, with roughly nine tenths seen just once and 1.6% held by the top ten. Of note for this clone: Its matching antigen is unknown.

The chain employs TRBV4-2 and TRBJ1-5; no definite D call. The sample here was peripheral blood, taken on day 0 of AZD1222 vaccination. The clonotype was recovered from an adult in good health. Here the CDR3 reads CASSQERQANQPQHF. The CDR3 DNA sequence: TGTGCCAGCAGCCAAGAAAGGCAGGCAAATCAGCCCCAGCATTTT.